This TCR beta chain came from a study of tissue T cells after allogeneic stem cell transplantation. There are a few counts of this clone. The CDR3 is 14 residues long. In germline, CDR1 is LNHDA, CDR2 SQIVND (reference sequence). V was pared by 3 bases and J by 7 bases, with 6 bases of the junction left unmatched. Clones were sequenced by immunoSEQ multiplex PCR, and TCRdb holds only the in-frame ones, with some missing. Of about 26,000 clones listed, about 90% are singletons. Sequenced here: blood, sampled before transplantation. The receptor's source is a male donor older than 55 who later had graft-versus-host disease after an allogeneic stem cell transplant. The rearrangement links TRBV19 to TRBJ2-1; 7 nucleotides match TRBD1. The CDR3 region has the DNA TGTGCCAGTAGTATTATGGGACAGTATAATGAGCAGTTCTTC. Its translation: CASSIMGQYNEQFF.